This T cell receptor beta chain was identified in a study of blood T cell repertoires in COVID-19. Study-wide context: COVID-19 samples, acute and convalescent, were from the United States, Italy and Spain.

Allocation to cohorts depended on clinical history reported by the participants. CDR3 length: 13 residues. Losses at the gene ends were 2 bases for V and 9 bases for J; bases not matched to a gene: 6. Germline assignment: CDR1 SGHTA and CDR2 FQGTGA. Methods used by the authors: The authors estimated nucleated cell counts from reference gene primer amplification. Profiled with immunoSEQ multiplex PCR; TCRdb holds only in-frame clones, not every one. From that table come the V and J calls and clone size; the DNA was used to work out D and trimming. The sample gives about 220,000 clones, around four fifths of which show up once; 15% is in the top ten. This clone was counted only a few times.

Material for sequencing was PBMCs or T cells enriched from blood (not recorded which). V is TRBV7-3 and J is TRBJ2-7; 8 bases fit TRBD1. The sequence derives from a man aged 40-49 years who had recovered from COVID-19. This chain's CDR3 is CASSLPDRVVQYF. The CDR3 DNA sequence: TGTGCCAGCAGCTTACCGGACAGGGTGGTGCAGTACTTC.